Below, 25 T cell receptor beta chains from the same sample are listed, as sequenced in a study of post-analysis software for immune sequencing data. Whole-study results and caveats: TRBV5-6, TRBV5-1 and TRBV20-1 belonged to a set of roughly 5 TRBV segments that were more frequent in patients than controls.

TCR beta libraries were prepared from cDNA with unique molecular identifiers. In TCRdb, the PCR reads were re-called with MiXCR into one record per CDR3 protein. The sample gives some 890,000 distinct CDR3 sequences, 53% of which show up once; about 4.5% is in the top ten. These TCRs' antigens remain unknown. The sequenced material came from blood. These receptors originate from a girl aged 5 to 17 with multiple sclerosis.

The chain has TRBV7-2 and TRBJ1-2; 7 nucleotides line up with TRBD1. The trim removed 4 bases at V and 4 bases at J, leaving 9 bases unmatched. Germline V gives CDR1 SGHTA, CDR2 FQGNSA. This CDR3 is built from 15 residues. CDR3 sequence (DNA): TGTGCCAGCAGCTCCACCTCGCGACAGGGCTATGGCTACACCTTC. It yields the protein CASSSTSRQGYGYTF.

The chain has TRBV5-1 and TRBJ2-1; TRBD2 matches 11 bases. The CDR3 length is 16 residues. CDR1 SGHRS and CDR2 YFSETQ come from the germline V gene. J was trimmed by 7 bases and V by 4 bases; bases with no gene match: 10. This chain's CDR3 is CASSLGTSGSQNEQFF. The CDR3 DNA sequence: TGCGCCAGCAGCCTTGGAACTAGCGGGAGTCAAAATGAGCAGTTCTTC.

The chain joins TRBV29-1 to TRBJ2-5, with 11 bases aligning to TRBD2. The length of the CDR3 is 13 residues. Germline CDR1 SQVTM, CDR2 ANQGSEA. Unmatched junction bases numbered 8, after V lost 7 bases and J lost 7 bases. DNA of the CDR3: TGCAGCGGGGGGCCTGGGACTAGCGGGACCCAGTACTTC. Translation gives CSGGPGTSGTQYF.

Of note for this clonotype: A read error may account for a junction end that differs from germline. The chain joins TRBV6-6 to TRBJ2-5; TRBD1 is a possible D gene (6 bases). The germline CDR1 and CDR2 sequences are MNHNY and SVGAGI (reference sequence). The CDR3 has 15 residues. In DNA form, the CDR3 reads TGTGCCATCAGTCCCCGGGGAACAGGGAAAGAGACCCAGTACTTC. The encoded protein is CAISPRGTGKETQYF.

The chain recombines TRBV7-9 with TRBJ2-1; D ambiguous. This CDR3 has 11 amino acids. The V gene's germline CDR1 is SEHNR and CDR2 FQNEAQ (reference sequence). The germline V and J ends were trimmed by 6 bases and 9 bases, with 9 bases remaining between them. The CDR3 protein is CASRLDGEQFF. CDR3 bases: TGTGCCAGCAGACTCGATGGTGAGCAGTTCTTC.

The rearrangement links TRBV11-2 to TRBJ2-7, with unresolved D. Deletions cut 1 base from V and 6 bases from J, with 10 bases between. There are 13 residues in the CDR3. Germline lookup yields CDR1 SGHAT and CDR2 FQNNGV. The CDR3 is CASSLGRACEQYF. CDR3 nucleotide sequence: TGTGCCAGCAGCTTAGGGAGAGCCTGCGAGCAGTACTTC.

The V gene is TRBV20-1, the J gene TRBJ2-5; D gene uncertain. This CDR3 region has 11 residues. Germline lookup yields CDR1 DFQATT and CDR2 SNEGSKA (reference sequence). V was clipped by 5 bases and J by 5 bases, with 9 bases between them. CDR3 sequence (DNA): TGCAGTGCTGCCTTCAAGGAGACCCAGTACTTC. This codes for CSAAFKETQYF.

This clonotype was picked up one time. V is TRBV15 and J is TRBJ1-1; D ambiguous. Germline V gene data show CDR1 as LNHNV and CDR2 as YYDKDF (reference sequence). The V end was cut by 5 bases, the J end by 2 bases, with 12 bases between. This CDR3 region has 14 residues. CDR3 bases: TGTGCCACCAGCGATGACACAATTAACACTGAAGCTTTCTTT. It translates to CATSDDTINTEAFF.

This clonotype was counted a few times. V usage is TRBV20-1 and J usage is TRBJ2-4; unclear D gene. This CDR3 region has 13 residues. Germline-derived CDR1 and CDR2 are DFQATT and SNEGSKA (reference sequence). V gave up 8 bases and J gave up 0 bases, with 11 bases separating them. The CDR3 sequence is CSTTLLAKNIQYF. The DNA for the CDR3 is TGCAGTACTACACTATTAGCCAAAAACATTCAGTACTTC.

The chain has TRBV7-9 and TRBJ1-1; 8 bases agree with TRBD1. Germline V gene sequence: CDR1 SEHNR, CDR2 FQNEAQ (reference sequence). V dropped 8 bases and J dropped 0; count of bases not matched to a gene: 2. The CDR3 runs to 13 residues. The CDR3 sequence: CASQGAMNTEAFF. The CDR3 DNA reads TGTGCCAGCCAGGGGGCTATGAACACTGAAGCTTTCTTT.

This rearrangement joins TRBV29-1 to TRBJ1-2; a weak D match, TRBD1 (5 bases). CDR3 size: 14 residues. CDR1 and CDR2 (germline): SQVTM, ANQGSEA. The V gene lost 6 bases and the J gene lost 4 bases, with 18 bases spanning the gap. Here the CDR3 reads CSVGTSGKGYGYTF. CDR3 nucleotides: TGCAGCGTGGGGACGTCGGGGAAGGGCTATGGCTACACCTTC. Combining the CDR3 with reference TRBV29-1 and TRBJ1-2 gives the whole variable domain SAVISQKPSRDICQRGTSLTIQCQVDSQVTMMFWYRQQPGQSLTLIATANQGSEATYESGFVIDKFPISRPNLTFSTLTVSNMSPEDSSIYLCSVGTSGKGYGYTFGSGTRLTVV.

The rearrangement uses TRBV15 and TRBJ1-5; D is perhaps TRBD1 (6 bases). Trimming stripped 5 bases from V and 0 bases from J, with 14 bases between. The CDR3 has 16 residues. Germline V gives CDR1 LNHNV, CDR2 YYDKDF (reference sequence). The DNA for the CDR3 is TGTGCCACCAGCGCGGCTCGGACAGATAGCAATCAGCCCCAGCATTTT. Its translation: CATSAARTDSNQPQHF.

This chain joins TRBV29-1 and TRBJ1-2; 8 nucleotides line up with TRBD1. Germline V gene data show CDR1 as SQVTM and CDR2 as ANQGSEA. This CDR3 region has 14 residues. V lost 2 bases to trimming and J lost 0 bases; unmatched junction nucleotides: 2. Here the CDR3 DNA reads TGCAGCGTTGAAATGGACAGGGCTAACTATGGCTACACCTTC. Encoded protein: CSVEMDRANYGYTF.

This clonotype was seen more than once but under ten times. The genes are TRBV13 and TRBJ2-3, with 7 bases aligning to TRBD1. CDR1 and CDR2 (germline): PRHDT, FYEKMQ (reference sequence). J was trimmed by 4 bases and V by 3 bases; bases with no gene match: 4. The length of the CDR3 is 14 residues. The CDR3 region is CASSLGQPSDTQYF. In DNA form, the CDR3 reads TGTGCCAGCAGCTTGGGACAGCCATCAGATACGCAGTATTTT. The full variable domain, with the rest looked up from reference TRBV13 and TRBJ2-3, is AAGVIQSPRHLIKEKRETATLKCYPIPRHDTVYWYQQGPGQDPQFLISFYEKMQSDKGSIPDRFSAQQFSDYHSELNMSSLELGDSALYFCASSLGQPSDTQYFGPGTRLTVL.

The V call is TRBV7-3, the J call TRBJ1-1; 9 nucleotides match TRBD1. CDR1 is SGHTA, CDR2 FQGTGA, per germline. This CDR3 contains 15 residues. The V gene end was trimmed by 5 bases and the J gene end by 4 bases; junction bases not matched to a gene: 8. Here the CDR3 reads CASSPAGTGPTEAFF. CDR3 coding DNA: TGTGCCAGCAGCCCCGCCGGGACAGGGCCCACTGAAGCTTTCTTT.

The rearrangement links TRBV20-1 to TRBJ2-1, with D uncertain. Germline V gene lookup returns CDR1 DFQATT and CDR2 SNEGSKA (reference sequence). Trimming removed 6 bases at V and 0 bases at J, with 12 bases between. CDR3 length: 14 amino acids. In nucleotides, the CDR3 is TGCAGTGCAGGCAAGGTGAGCTCCTACAATGAGCAGTTCTTC. It encodes CSAGKVSSYNEQFF.

The J gene is TRBJ1-5, the V gene TRBV25-1; TRBD1 matches 7 bases. Germline assignment: CDR1 MGHDK and CDR2 SYGVNS. This CDR3 region has 15 residues. With 8 bases clipped from V and 4 bases from J, the junction kept 11 bases outside the gene matches. CDR3 in DNA: TGTGCCAGCGACGGGGGGCAGGGGGGGAATCAGCCCCAGCATTTT. It is translated as CASDGGQGGNQPQHF.

V usage is TRBV5-1 and J usage is TRBJ2-5; D may be TRBD1 or TRBD2 (5 bases each). The CDR3 totals 15 residues. V was cut by 0 bases and J by 5 bases, with 14 bases left in between. From germline, CDR1 is SGHRS and CDR2 YFSETQ. In nucleotides, the CDR3 is TGCGCCAGCAGCTTGGGCCTAGCATGGGGGGAGACCCAGTACTTC. Its protein product is CASSLGLAWGETQYF.

This clonotype was seen more than once but under ten times. The chain joins TRBV5-1 to TRBJ2-1; possibly TRBD2 for D (5 bases). The CDR3 runs to 13 residues. From germline, CDR1 is SGHRS and CDR2 YFSETQ. V gave up 5 bases and J gave up 15 bases, with 21 bases separating them. As DNA, the CDR3 is TGCGCCAGCAGTGGCGGAGCTAGCTTGATGTCGTTCTTC. It specifies CASSGGASLMSFF.

In DNA form, the CDR3 reads TGTGCCAGCAGTTTAGGGGGGACAGGGTCCTCCTACGAGCAGTACTTC. Protein: CASSLGGTGSSYEQYF. The chain has TRBV12-3 or TRBV12-4 and TRBJ2-7; 9 bases fit TRBD1. V trimming: 1 base; J trimming: 0 bases; junction bases outside the gene matches: 4. The CDR3 consists of 16 residues.

V gene TRBV7-2 combines with J gene TRBJ1-5; D unclear. V was shortened by 1 base and J by 6 bases, with 4 bases between the two germline ends. Germline V gene lookup returns CDR1 SGHTA and CDR2 FQGNSA. This CDR3 comprises 12 residues. CDR3 region: CASSLDVQPQHF. The CDR3 bases are TGTGCCAGCAGCTTAGATGTTCAGCCCCAGCATTTT.

DNA of the CDR3: TGTGCCAGCAGCCAAGATTTGCCGGGGGCGGTAAACTATGGCTACACCTTC. Protein: CASSQDLPGAVNYGYTF. V usage is TRBV3-1 and J usage is TRBJ1-2, with a tentative D call TRBD1 (6 bases). CDR3 length: 17 residues. Germline V gene sequence: CDR1 LGHDT, CDR2 YNNKEL (reference sequence). Trimming took 0 bases from V and 2 from J, leaving 16 bases between them.

The CDR3 DNA is TGCGCCAGCAGCACCTCGACAGGGATCGAGACCCAGTACTTC. Amino acid sequence: CASSTSTGIETQYF. This chain links TRBV5-1 with TRBJ2-5; 7 bases align to TRBD1. V shed 4 bases and J 5 bases; nucleotides not matched to a gene: 8. The CDR3 covers 14 residues. CDR1 is SGHRS, CDR2 YFSETQ, per germline.

The chain links TRBV10-2 to TRBJ2-7; 9 nucleotides align to TRBD2. V was pared by 6 bases and J by 4 bases, with 10 bases of the junction left unmatched. The germline CDR1 and CDR2 sequences are WSHSY and SAAADI. The CDR3 has 15 residues. This CDR3 is CASRSLPGLAYEQYF. CDR3 DNA sequence: TGCGCCAGCAGGTCCTTACCGGGACTAGCATACGAGCAGTACTTC.

This clonotype was seen just once. The chain joins TRBV20-1 to TRBJ2-3; D is ambiguous. Trimming took 3 bases from V and 1 from J, leaving 8 bases between them. The CDR3 loop spans 13 amino acids. CDR1 is DFQATT and CDR2 is SNEGSKA in the germline V gene (reference sequence). The CDR3 protein is CSASRFRTDTQYF. DNA of the CDR3: TGCAGTGCTAGTAGGTTTCGCACAGATACGCAGTATTTT.